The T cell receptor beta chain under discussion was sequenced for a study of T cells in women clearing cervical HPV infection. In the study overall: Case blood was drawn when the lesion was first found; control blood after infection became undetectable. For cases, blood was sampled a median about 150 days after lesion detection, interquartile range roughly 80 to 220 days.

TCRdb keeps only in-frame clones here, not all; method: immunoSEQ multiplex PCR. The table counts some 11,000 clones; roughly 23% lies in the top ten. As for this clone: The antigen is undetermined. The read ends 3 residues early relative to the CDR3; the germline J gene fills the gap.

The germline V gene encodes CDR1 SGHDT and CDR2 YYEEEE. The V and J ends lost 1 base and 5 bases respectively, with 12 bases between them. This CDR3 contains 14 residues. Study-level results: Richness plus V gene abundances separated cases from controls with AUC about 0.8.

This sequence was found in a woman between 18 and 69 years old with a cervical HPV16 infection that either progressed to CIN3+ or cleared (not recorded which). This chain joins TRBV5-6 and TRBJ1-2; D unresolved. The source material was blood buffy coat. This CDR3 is CASSLRSYQYGYTF. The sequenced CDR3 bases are TGTGCCAGCAGCTTGCGGTCTTATCAATATGGC.